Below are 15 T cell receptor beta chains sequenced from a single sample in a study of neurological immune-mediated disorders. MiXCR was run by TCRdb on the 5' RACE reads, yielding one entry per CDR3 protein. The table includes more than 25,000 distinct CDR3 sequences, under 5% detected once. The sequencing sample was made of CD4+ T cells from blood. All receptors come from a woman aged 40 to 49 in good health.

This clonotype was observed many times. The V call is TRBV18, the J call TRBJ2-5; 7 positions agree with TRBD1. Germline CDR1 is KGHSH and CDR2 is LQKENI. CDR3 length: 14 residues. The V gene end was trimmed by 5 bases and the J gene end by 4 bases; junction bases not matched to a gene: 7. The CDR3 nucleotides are TGTGCCAGCTCAACCCAAGGGGGCGGAGAGACCCAGTACTTC. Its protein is CASSTQGGGETQYF.

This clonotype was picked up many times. The CDR3: CASVGQGSDTQYF. CDR3 nucleotide sequence: TGTGCCAGCGTGGGACAGGGGTCAGATACGCAGTATTTT. The V gene is TRBV12-3 or TRBV12-4, the J gene TRBJ2-3; 10 bases align to TRBD1. The CDR3 is 13 amino acids. V shed 8 bases and J 4 bases; nucleotides not matched to a gene: 3.

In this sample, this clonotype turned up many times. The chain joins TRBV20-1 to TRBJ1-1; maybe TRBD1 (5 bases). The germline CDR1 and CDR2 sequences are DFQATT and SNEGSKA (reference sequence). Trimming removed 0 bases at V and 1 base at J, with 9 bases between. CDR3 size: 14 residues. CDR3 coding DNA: TGCAGTGCTAGAGACCTCCAGGGGAACACTGAAGCTTTCTTT. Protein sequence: CSARDLQGNTEAFF.

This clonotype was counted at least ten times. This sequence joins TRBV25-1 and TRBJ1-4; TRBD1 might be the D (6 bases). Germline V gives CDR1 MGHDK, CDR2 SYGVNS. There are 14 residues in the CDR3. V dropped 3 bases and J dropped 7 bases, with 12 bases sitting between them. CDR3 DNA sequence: TGTGCCAGCAGTGACGGCAGGGGAGGTGAAAAACTGTTTTTT. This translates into CASSDGRGGEKLFF. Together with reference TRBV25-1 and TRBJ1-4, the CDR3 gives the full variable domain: EADIYQTPRYLVIGTGKKITLECSQTMGHDKMYWYQQDPGMELHLIHYSYGVNSTEKGDLSSESTVSRIRTEHFPLTLESARPSHTSQYLCASSDGRGGEKLFFGSGTQLSVL.

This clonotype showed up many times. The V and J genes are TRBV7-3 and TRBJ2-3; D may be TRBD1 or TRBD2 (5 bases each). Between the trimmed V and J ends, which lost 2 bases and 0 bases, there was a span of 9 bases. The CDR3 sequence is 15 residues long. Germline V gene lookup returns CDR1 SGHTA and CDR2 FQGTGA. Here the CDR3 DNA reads TGTGCCAGCAGCTTATGGGGGAGAAGCACAGATACGCAGTATTTT. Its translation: CASSLWGRSTDTQYF. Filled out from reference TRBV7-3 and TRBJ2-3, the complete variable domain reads GAGVSQTPSNKVTEKGKYVELRCDPISGHTALYWYRQSLGQGPEFLIYFQGTGAADDSGLPNDRFFAVRPEGSVSTLKIQRTERGDSAVYLCASSLWGRSTDTQYFGPGTRLTVL.

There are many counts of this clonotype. DNA of the CDR3: TGCGCCAGCAGCCAAGTACTAGCGTACAATGAGCAGTTCTTC. Encoded protein: CASSQVLAYNEQFF. The chain employs TRBV4-1 and TRBJ2-1; 7 bases are a match to TRBD2. The CDR3 runs to 14 residues. Germline trimming cut 1 base from V and 4 bases from J; bases unmatched to any gene: 1. CDR1 is MGHRA and CDR2 is YSYEKL in the germline V gene.

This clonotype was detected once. As DNA, the CDR3 is TGTGCCAGCAGCCAAGCACCAAGGGTTCACACTGAAGCTTTCTTT. Its translation is CASSQAPRVHTEAFF. The chain joins TRBV3-1 to TRBJ1-1; D is ambiguous. V was trimmed by 1 base and J by 3 bases, leaving 12 bases between them. This CDR3 contains 15 residues. The germline gives CDR1 LGHDT, CDR2 YNNKEL (reference sequence).

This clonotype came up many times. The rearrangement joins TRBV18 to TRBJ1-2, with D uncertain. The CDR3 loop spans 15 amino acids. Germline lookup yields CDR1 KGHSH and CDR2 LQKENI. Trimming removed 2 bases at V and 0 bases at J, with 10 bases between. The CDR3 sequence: CASSPNPGANYGYTF. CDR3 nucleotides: TGTGCCAGCTCACCAAACCCAGGAGCTAACTATGGCTACACCTTC.

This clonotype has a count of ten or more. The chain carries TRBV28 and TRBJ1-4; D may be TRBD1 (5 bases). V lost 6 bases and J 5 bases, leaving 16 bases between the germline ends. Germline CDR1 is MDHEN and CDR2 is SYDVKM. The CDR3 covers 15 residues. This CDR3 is CASSPLRERNEKLFF. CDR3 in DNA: TGTGCCAGCAGCCCACTCAGGGAAAGGAATGAAAAACTGTTTTTT.

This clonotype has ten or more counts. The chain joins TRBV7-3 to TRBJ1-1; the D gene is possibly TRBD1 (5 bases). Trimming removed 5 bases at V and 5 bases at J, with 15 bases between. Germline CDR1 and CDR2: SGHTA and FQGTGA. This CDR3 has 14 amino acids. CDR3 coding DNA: TGTGCCAGCAGCCCAACCCGGGGGTTGACTGAAGCTTTCTTT. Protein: CASSPTRGLTEAFF. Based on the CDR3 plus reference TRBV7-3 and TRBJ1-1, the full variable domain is GAGVSQTPSNKVTEKGKYVELRCDPISGHTALYWYRQSLGQGPEFLIYFQGTGAADDSGLPNDRFFAVRPEGSVSTLKIQRTERGDSAVYLCASSPTRGLTEAFFGQGTRLTVV.

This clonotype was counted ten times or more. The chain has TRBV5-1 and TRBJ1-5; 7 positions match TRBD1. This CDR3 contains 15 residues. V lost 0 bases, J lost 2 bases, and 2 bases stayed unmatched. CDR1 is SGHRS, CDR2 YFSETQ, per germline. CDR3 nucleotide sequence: TGCGCCAGCAGCTTGGGGGACAGCGGCAATCAGCCCCAGCATTTT. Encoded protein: CASSLGDSGNQPQHF.

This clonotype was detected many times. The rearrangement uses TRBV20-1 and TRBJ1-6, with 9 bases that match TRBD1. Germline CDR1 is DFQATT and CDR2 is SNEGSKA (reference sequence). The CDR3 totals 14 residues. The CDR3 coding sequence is TGCTCCCCCCTTGGGGACAGGGATCATTCACCCCTCCACTTT. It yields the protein CSPLGDRDHSPLHF.

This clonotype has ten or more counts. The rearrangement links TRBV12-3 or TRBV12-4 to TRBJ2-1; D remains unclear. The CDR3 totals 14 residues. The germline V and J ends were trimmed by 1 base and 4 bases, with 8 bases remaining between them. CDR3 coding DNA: TGTGCCAGCAGTTTAGAGGCGATTTACAATGAGCAGTTCTTC. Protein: CASSLEAIYNEQFF.

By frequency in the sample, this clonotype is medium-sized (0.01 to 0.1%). DNA for the CDR3: TGTGCCAGCAGCCAAGATCCAGGGCTTCGGCCCCTCCACTTT. This encodes CASSQDPGLRPLHF. The chain links TRBV3-1 to TRBJ1-6, with D perhaps TRBD1 (5 bases). The CDR3 is 14 amino acids. The V gene's germline CDR1 is LGHDT and CDR2 YNNKEL (reference sequence). Trimming pared 0 bases from V and 13 bases from J, leaving 13 bases between.

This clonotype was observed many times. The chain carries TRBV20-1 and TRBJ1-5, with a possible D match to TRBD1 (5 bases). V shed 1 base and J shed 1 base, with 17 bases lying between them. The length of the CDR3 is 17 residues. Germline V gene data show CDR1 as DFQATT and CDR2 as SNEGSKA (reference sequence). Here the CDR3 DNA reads TGCAGTGCTAGAGGGGGTGGGGGTGATTGGAGCAATCAGCCCCAGCATTTT. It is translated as CSARGGGGDWSNQPQHF.